This TCR beta chain was obtained from a study of T-cell memory formation after mild COVID-19. 5'RACE with constant-segment primers yielded barcoded, UMI-tagged TCR alpha and TCR beta cDNA libraries. Using its own MiXCR run on the 5' RACE reads, TCRdb lists one record per CDR3 protein. The table includes under 300,000 distinct CDR3 sequences, around 8% detected once. Germline V gives CDR1 SGHTA, CDR2 FQGNSA. The CDR3 has 13 residues. The study, taken as a whole, reports: Pre-infection memory carried some responding clones, suggesting that cross-reactive memory joined. There was a balanced CD4/CD8 profile in clones contracting day 15 to 85, and later expanders leaned CD4+.

This clonotype showed up many times. The target antigen is unknown. This sequence joins TRBV7-2 and TRBJ2-1; TRBD2 matches at 7 bases. Sample: PBMCs or a T cell subset sorted from them (not recorded which). The clonotype was recovered from a man aged 18 to 35 who had mild COVID-19 (a few samples of this study predate the infection). Cell type and time point are not known. DNA of the CDR3: TGTGCTATCGGGCTAGCGGTTTACAATGAGCAGTTCTTC. Its protein product is CAIGLAVYNEQFF.